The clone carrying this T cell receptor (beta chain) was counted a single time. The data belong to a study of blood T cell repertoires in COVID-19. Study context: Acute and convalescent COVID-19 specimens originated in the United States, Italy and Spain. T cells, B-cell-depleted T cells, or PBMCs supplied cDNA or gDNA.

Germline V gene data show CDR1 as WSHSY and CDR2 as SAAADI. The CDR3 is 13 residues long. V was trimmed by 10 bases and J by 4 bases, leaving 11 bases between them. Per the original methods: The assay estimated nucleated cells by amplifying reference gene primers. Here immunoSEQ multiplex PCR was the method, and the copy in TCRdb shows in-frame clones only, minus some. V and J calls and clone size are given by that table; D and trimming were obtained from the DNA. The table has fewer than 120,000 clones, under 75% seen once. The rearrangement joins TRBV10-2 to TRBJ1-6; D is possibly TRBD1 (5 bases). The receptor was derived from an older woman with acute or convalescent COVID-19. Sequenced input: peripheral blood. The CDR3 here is CATETEYNSPLHF. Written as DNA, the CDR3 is TGCGCCACCGAGACAGAATATAATTCACCCCTCCACTTT.